The source of this TCR beta chain is a study of T-cell memory formation after mild COVID-19. About the study: TCR clusters were mostly confined to one donor each. Findings and limits, study-wide: Later expanders leaned toward CD4+, whereas clones contracting from day 15 to 85 were balanced CD4/CD8.

Constant-segment primers were used for 5'RACE, and the resulting TCR alpha and TCR beta cDNA libraries carried sample barcodes and UMIs. TCRdb used MiXCR to reprocess the 5' RACE reads, holding one entry per CDR3 protein. The sample yields 450,000 or so distinct CDR3 sequences, about 23% seen once. Unmatched junction bases numbered 3, after V lost 2 bases and J lost 8 bases. CDR1 and CDR2 from the germline V gene are MGHDK and SYGVNS. The CDR3 has 14 amino acids. Points on this clonotype: Antigen: not known.

V is TRBV25-1 and J is TRBJ1-4; 9 bases are shared with TRBD1. Specimen: PBMCs or a T cell subset sorted from them (not recorded which). The TCR sequence derives from an adult woman who had mild COVID-19 (a few samples of this study predate the infection). Cell type and time point are not known. As DNA, the CDR3 is TGTGCCAGCAGTGAAGGACAGGGGAGGGAAAAACTGTTTTTT. Amino acids: CASSEGQGREKLFF.